The 31 T cell receptor beta chains presented below share a single source sample, sequenced in a study of neurological immune-mediated disorders. Via MiXCR, TCRdb re-called the 5' RACE reads, giving one row per CDR3 protein. The table shows 75,000 to 95,000 distinct CDR3 sequences, with approximately 17% occurring only once. The sequenced sample consisted of PBMCs. All receptors come from a woman between 40 and 50 years old in good health.

The chain combines TRBV18 with TRBJ2-6; the match to TRBD1 covers 9 bases. V lost 2 bases to trimming and J lost 1 base; unmatched junction nucleotides: 12. Germline CDR1 and CDR2: KGHSH and LQKENI. CDR3 size: 20 residues. The DNA for the CDR3 is TGTGCCAGCTCACCATCCGCGTCGGGACAGGGTTTTTCTGGGGCCAACGTCCTGACTTTC. Protein product: CASSPSASGQGFSGANVLTF.

This clonotype was observed at least ten times. The J gene is TRBJ1-2, the V gene TRBV7-3; D not certain. Germline V lookup: CDR1 SGHTA, CDR2 FQGTGA. CDR3 length: 13 amino acids. Trimming removed 1 base at V and 1 base at J, with 4 bases between. The CDR3, as DNA: TGTGCCAGCAGCTTAAGAAATAACTATGGCTACACCTTC. It specifies CASSLRNNYGYTF.

This clonotype was recorded at least ten times. The V gene is TRBV6-6, the J gene TRBJ1-1; tentative D call: TRBD1 (5 bases). This CDR3 is built from 14 residues. The germline V gene has CDR1 MNHNY and CDR2 SVGAGI (reference sequence). Trimming left V 8 bases short and J 0 bases short, with 13 bases between. In nucleotides, the CDR3 is TGTGCCAGCTGGAACCAGGGCATGAACACTGAAGCTTTCTTT. This gives the protein CASWNQGMNTEAFF.

The sample holds a few counts of this clonotype. The chain joins TRBV7-6 to TRBJ1-3; no reliable D call. V gave up 8 bases and J gave up 7 bases, with 9 bases separating them. This CDR3 contains 11 residues. Germline V gene lookup returns CDR1 SGHVS and CDR2 FNYEAQ. CDR3 DNA sequence: TGTGCCAGCCTTGTAGGGAACACCATATATTTT. This translates into CASLVGNTIYF.

In this sample, this clonotype turned up many times. The chain combines TRBV29-1 with TRBJ2-5, with 10 bases fitting TRBD1. V dropped 3 bases and J dropped 6; count of bases not matched to a gene: 7. Germline V gives CDR1 SQVTM, CDR2 ANQGSEA. The CDR3 is 14 residues long. CDR3 nucleotide sequence: TGCAGCGTTGACGGGACAGGGGTAATCAAGACCCAGTACTTC. Protein product: CSVDGTGVIKTQYF.

This clonotype showed up many times. The genes are TRBV20-1 and TRBJ1-3, with 10 bases lining up with TRBD1. The germline V gene encodes CDR1 DFQATT and CDR2 SNEGSKA (reference sequence). Losses at the gene ends were 6 bases for V and 4 bases for J; bases not matched to a gene: 6. This CDR3 contains 14 residues. The CDR3 is CSARQGAKGNTIYF. In nucleotides, the CDR3 is TGCAGTGCAAGACAGGGGGCAAAAGGAAACACCATATATTTT.

This clonotype was seen ten or more times. V gene TRBV2 combines with J gene TRBJ1-1; no reliable D call. The CDR3 runs 11 residues. The ends were cut back, 6 bases at V and 4 bases at J, with 6 bases in the middle. Germline V CDR1 and CDR2: SNHLY, FYNNEI. The CDR3 bases are TGTGCCAGCAGGGGCGGCACTGAAGCTTTCTTT. Its protein product is CASRGGTEAFF.

This clonotype has at least ten counts. The chain uses TRBV20-1 and TRBJ1-1; a weak D match, TRBD1 (5 bases). This CDR3 comprises 15 residues. V gave up 4 bases and J gave up 2 bases, with 17 bases separating them. Germline V gene data show CDR1 as DFQATT and CDR2 as SNEGSKA (reference sequence). The CDR3 DNA reads TGCAGTGCTAACCTCCTGTCGGGGGACAACACTGAAGCTTTCTTT. Encoded protein: CSANLLSGDNTEAFF.

This clonotype was detected many times. V and J are TRBV7-3 and TRBJ2-3, with TRBD1 as a possible D gene (6 bases). The CDR3 is 15 residues long. CDR1 is SGHTA and CDR2 is FQGTGA in the germline V gene. With 5 bases removed from V and 2 bases from J, the gap between germline ends came to 14 bases. CDR3: CASSPSGGLTDTQYF. The CDR3 DNA is TGTGCCAGCAGCCCTTCTGGGGGCCTCACAGATACGCAGTATTTT.

The table lists this clonotype with many counts. V is TRBV20-1 and J is TRBJ2-1, with TRBD1 as a possible D gene (6 bases). Per germline, CDR1 DFQATT and CDR2 SNEGSKA (reference sequence). V lost 5 bases to trimming and J lost 4 bases, with 27 bases between them. The CDR3 is 18 residues long. The CDR3 loop reads CSALTDSYFMTLYNEQFF. The CDR3 DNA is TGCAGTGCTTTAACGGACAGCTACTTCATGACTCTATACAATGAGCAGTTCTTC.

This clonotype has at least ten counts. The chain has TRBV5-1 and TRBJ2-2, with D perhaps TRBD1 (6 bases). Germline values: CDR1 SGHRS, CDR2 YFSETQ. V was cut by 0 bases and J by 3 bases, with 6 bases left in between. The CDR3 totals 14 residues. CDR3 region: CASSLDRDTGELFF. The CDR3 DNA reads TGCGCCAGCAGCTTGGACAGGGACACCGGGGAGCTGTTTTTT.

This clonotype was found many times. The CDR3 spells CASSLREDRDYTF. In DNA form, the CDR3 reads TGTGCCAGCAGCTTGCGAGAAGACAGAGACTACACCTTC. This chain links TRBV7-2 with TRBJ1-2; maybe TRBD1 (5 bases). Trimming took 3 bases from V and 10 from J, leaving 15 bases between them. The CDR3 totals 13 residues. From germline, CDR1 is SGHTA and CDR2 FQGNSA.

This clonotype turned up a few times. This sequence joins TRBV20-1 and TRBJ1-1, with 8 bases aligning to TRBD1. This CDR3 spans 17 amino acids. The J segment lost 3 bases and the V segment lost 2 bases, leaving 14 bases of the junction unmatched. CDR1 DFQATT and CDR2 SNEGSKA come from the germline V gene (reference sequence). The CDR3 sequence is CSARMAQGAVGYTEAFF. DNA for the CDR3: TGCAGTGCTAGAATGGCCCAGGGGGCGGTCGGGTACACTGAAGCTTTCTTT.

In this sample, this clonotype turned up many times. The chain has TRBV11-2 and TRBJ2-7, with a weak D call TRBD1 (5 bases). Trimming took off 5 bases at V and 5 bases at J, with 19 bases between the two ends. There are 15 residues in the CDR3. Germline CDR1 SGHAT, CDR2 FQNNGV. In nucleotides, the CDR3 is TGTGCCAGCAGCCTCGCCGGGTCGGCAGGGAACGAGCAGTACTTC. Protein product: CASSLAGSAGNEQYF.

This clonotype has ten or more counts. V is TRBV20-1 and J is TRBJ2-7; D unresolved. CDR1 is DFQATT and CDR2 is SNEGSKA in the germline V gene (reference sequence). The CDR3 extends over 14 amino acids. The germline V and J ends were trimmed by 6 bases and 3 bases, with 18 bases remaining between them. The CDR3 region is CSASPGLGNYEQYV. CDR3 coding DNA: TGCAGTGCCTCTCCCGGGTTGGGCAACTACGAGCAGTACGTC.

This clonotype was counted once. The rearrangement uses TRBV29-1 and TRBJ2-2; 8 nucleotides match TRBD2. The CDR3 is made up of 14 amino acids. In germline, CDR1 is SQVTM, CDR2 ANQGSEA. The junction had 6 bases not matched to a gene; V was cut back by 5 bases and J by 4 bases. DNA of the CDR3: TGCAGCGTTTATAGCGGGGAACCCACCGGGGAGCTGTTTTTT. It is translated as CSVYSGEPTGELFF.

This chain uses TRBV7-9 with TRBJ2-5; TRBD2 aligns across 7 bases. Per germline, CDR1 SEHNR and CDR2 FQNEAQ (reference sequence). The CDR3 covers 14 residues. The ends lost 5 bases at V and 1 base at J; junction bases unmatched: 4. CDR3 in amino acids: CASSTTSRQETQYF. In DNA form, the CDR3 reads TGTGCCAGCAGCACGACTAGCCGCCAAGAGACCCAGTACTTC.

This clonotype has a count of ten or more. The germline gene is not matched at one end of the junction; a read error may be the cause. The genes are TRBV12-3 or TRBV12-4 and TRBJ1-2, with D unresolved. This CDR3 spans 10 amino acids. The CDR3 region has the DNA TGTGCCAGCAGTTTATCTTACAGAGCCTTC. Its translation: CASSLSYRAF.

This clonotype was seen many times. The V gene is TRBV9, the J gene TRBJ1-6; D not resolved. The CDR3 length is 13 residues. Germline CDR1 and CDR2: SGDLS and YYNGEE. Trimming stripped 4 bases from V and 7 bases from J, with 9 bases between. The CDR3 here is CASSPHVNSPLHF. The CDR3 DNA reads TGTGCCAGCAGCCCCCACGTCAATTCACCCCTCCACTTT.

The CDR3 loop reads CSVGRLYYNEQFF. The CDR3 DNA reads TGCAGCGTTGGTAGACTCTACTACAATGAGCAGTTCTTC. V and J are TRBV29-1 and TRBJ2-1, with D uncertain. Looked up from germline, CDR1 is SQVTM and CDR2 is ANQGSEA. V was clipped by 4 bases and J by 3 bases, with 10 bases between them. This CDR3 spans 13 amino acids.

This clonotype was seen at least ten times. This chain joins TRBV2 and TRBJ2-1; 7 bases are a match to TRBD1. V gave up 1 base and J gave up 0 bases; unmatched junction bases: 3. The CDR3 is 16 residues long. The germline V gene encodes CDR1 SNHLY and CDR2 FYNNEI. CDR3 DNA sequence: TGTGCCAGCAGTGAAGATAGGGGGCCCTCCTACAATGAGCAGTTCTTC. Translated, it gives CASSEDRGPSYNEQFF.

The V gene is TRBV5-1, the J gene TRBJ2-7, with D possibly TRBD1 on 6 matching bases. V lost 0 bases to trimming and J lost 3 bases, with 10 bases between them. CDR3 length: 14 amino acids. CDR1 SGHRS and CDR2 YFSETQ come from the germline V gene. This chain's CDR3 is CASSLGTVFYEQYF. The CDR3 DNA follows: TGCGCCAGCAGCTTGGGGACAGTCTTCTACGAGCAGTACTTC.

This clonotype has a count of ten or more. The chain has TRBV7-2 and TRBJ2-1, with 11 bases fitting TRBD2. V lost 1 base, J lost 5 bases, and 13 bases stayed unmatched. The CDR3 extends over 19 amino acids. The germline gives CDR1 SGHTA, CDR2 FQGNSA. The CDR3 loop is CASSLVSGGALHFHNEQFF. CDR3 nucleotides: TGTGCCAGCAGCTTAGTTAGCGGGGGGGCCCTCCATTTCCACAATGAGCAGTTCTTC.

The table lists this clonotype with many counts. V is TRBV5-6 and J is TRBJ2-5; a weak D match, TRBD2 (5 bases). The germline CDR1 and CDR2 sequences are SGHDT and YYEEEE. V shed 6 bases and J shed 5 bases, with 23 bases lying between them. This CDR3 spans 16 amino acids. The CDR3 region has the DNA TGTGCCAGCACTTGGGGTGGAGCGGCGACGAGGGAGACCCAGTACTTC. This encodes CASTWGGAATRETQYF.

The chain combines TRBV30 with TRBJ2-3; TRBD1 is a possible D gene (6 bases). Trimming shortened V by 5 bases and J by 1 base, and 10 bases separated the two germline ends. The CDR3 spans 13 residues. Germline loops: CDR1 GTSNPN, CDR2 SVGIG (reference sequence). DNA of the CDR3: TGTGCCTGGTTGGGGGCCCGCACAGATACGCAGTATTTT. Translating it yields CAWLGARTDTQYF.

This clonotype was found many times. The J gene is TRBJ1-2, the V gene TRBV27, with TRBD1 matching over 8 bases. Trimming took 10 bases from V and 8 from J; bases not matched to a gene: 15. Germline V CDR1 and CDR2: MNHEY, SMNVEV (reference sequence). The CDR3 covers 14 residues. This CDR3 reads CATRRDRLHGGYTF. The CDR3 DNA sequence: TGTGCCACCCGCCGGGACAGGCTGCATGGAGGCTACACCTTC.

The rearrangement joins TRBV10-3 to TRBJ2-3; D is undetermined. CDR3 size: 14 residues. V lost 2 bases, J lost 6 bases, and 12 bases lay in between. Germline loops: CDR1 ENHRY, CDR2 SYGVKD. The CDR3 DNA reads TGTGCCATCAGTGAGAGAAACTCGCCGGATACGCAGTATTTT. Protein sequence: CAISERNSPDTQYF.

This clonotype has a count of ten or more. V is TRBV6-5 and J is TRBJ1-2; D ambiguous. CDR1 and CDR2 (germline): MNHEY, SVGAGI. The CDR3 extends over 14 amino acids. Trimming stripped 9 bases from V and 2 bases from J, with 16 bases between. In DNA form, the CDR3 reads TGTGCCAGTAAGGAGGGCGCGGGGAACTATGGCTACACCTTC. This encodes CASKEGAGNYGYTF.

With regard to this clonotype: A much larger clone is a single base away; this may be a read error. The chain has TRBV4-2 and TRBJ1-2; no clear D gene. The CDR3 covers 13 residues. Trimming cost V 8 bases and J 2 bases, with 12 bases left between them. CDR1 is LGHNA, CDR2 YNFKEQ, per germline. The CDR3 DNA is TGTGCCAGCGGACCGGGATCAAACTATGGCTACACCTTC. Encoded protein: CASGPGSNYGYTF.

This clonotype was counted ten times or more. This sequence joins TRBV6-6 and TRBJ1-5; tentative D call: TRBD1 (5 bases). The CDR3 spans 14 residues. Looked up from germline, CDR1 is MNHNY and CDR2 is SVGAGI (reference sequence). Trimming shortened V by 2 bases and J by 7 bases, and 12 bases separated the two germline ends. The CDR3 DNA reads TGTGCCAGCAGTTACGGCCAGGGTAGCCAGCCCCAGCATTTT. Residues: CASSYGQGSQPQHF.

This clonotype was seen ten or more times. V gene TRBV7-2 combines with J gene TRBJ2-7; D unresolved. CDR3 length equals 13 residues. Germline V gene data show CDR1 as SGHTA and CDR2 as FQGNSA. Between the trimmed V and J ends, which lost 1 base and 1 base, there was a span of 5 bases. The CDR3 sequence is CASSLVKSYEQYF. CDR3 DNA sequence: TGTGCCAGCAGCTTAGTCAAGTCCTACGAGCAGTACTTC.